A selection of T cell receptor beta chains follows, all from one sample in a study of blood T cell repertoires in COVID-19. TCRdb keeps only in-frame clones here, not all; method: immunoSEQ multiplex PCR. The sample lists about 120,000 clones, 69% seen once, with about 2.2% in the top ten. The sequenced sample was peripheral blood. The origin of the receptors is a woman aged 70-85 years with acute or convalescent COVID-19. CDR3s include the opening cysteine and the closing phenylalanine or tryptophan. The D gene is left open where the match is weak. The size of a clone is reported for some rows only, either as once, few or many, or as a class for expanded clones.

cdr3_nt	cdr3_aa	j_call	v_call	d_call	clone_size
TGTGCCAGCAGCCAGACAGGGTGGTCCTACAATGAGCAGTTCTTC	CASSQTGWSYNEQFF	TRBJ2-1	TRBV3-1/TRBV3-2	TRBD1	many
TGCAGCGTTGATCGGGGTCCTGCTTTCTTT	CSVDRGPAFF	TRBJ1-1	TRBV29-1	-	-
TGTGCCAGCAGTGAAAGGGAAGGGGGGGTCACAGATACGCAGTATTTT	CASSEREGGVTDTQYF	TRBJ2-3	TRBV6-1	-	few
TGTGCCAGCAGCTTGGTCGGCAGGGGGAACACTGAAGCTTTCTTT	CASSLVGRGNTEAFF	TRBJ1-1	TRBV5-6	-	-
TGTGCTAAGTACAGGGGGCACGAAGAGACCCAGTACTTC	CAKYRGHEETQYF	TRBJ2-5	TRBV7-7	TRBD1	once
TGTGCCAGCAGTTTATTGCACAGGGGAGGCACAGATACGCAGTATTTT	CASSLLHRGGTDTQYF	TRBJ2-3	TRBV28	TRBD1	-
TGTGCCAGCTCACCACCGGCGGACACAGATACGCAGTATTTT	CASSPPADTDTQYF	TRBJ2-3	TRBV18	-	-
TGTGCCAGCAAGGACTACTCCTACGAGCAGTACTTC	CASKDYSYEQYF	TRBJ2-7	TRBV28	-	-
TGTGCCAGCAGCTTAGCGCTACGTGGACAGGCTTCTAACTATGGCTACACCTTC	CASSLALRGQASNYGYTF	TRBJ1-2	TRBV7-8	TRBD1	-
TGTGCCAGCAGCTCAGGGGGCGCTCCCAAAAACATTCAGTACTTC	CASSSGGAPKNIQYF	TRBJ2-4	TRBV5-4	TRBD1	few
TGTGCCAGTCTCCGGGACAGGGGGCCCTACGAGCAGTACTTC	CASLRDRGPYEQYF	TRBJ2-7	TRBV2	TRBD1	-
TGCGCCAGCAGCCAAGATTTGGAGGACAGCCATAGCAATCAGCCCCAGCATTTT	CASSQDLEDSHSNQPQHF	TRBJ1-5	TRBV4-1	-	-
TGTGCCAGCAGTCCGAGGACTAGCGCCACCTACGAGCAGTACTTC	CASSPRTSATYEQYF	TRBJ2-7	TRBV27	TRBD2	many
TGTGCCAGCAGCCAACACGTTGAGTTCAGGTACGAGCAGTACTTC	CASSQHVEFRYEQYF	TRBJ2-7	TRBV3-1/TRBV3-2	-	-
TGTGCCAGCAGTTTATATTGGACTAGCGAGAGCTCCTACAATGAGCAGTTCTTC	CASSLYWTSESSYNEQFF	TRBJ2-1	TRBV27	TRBD2	-
TGTGCCAGCAGTCGGGAGGGTGAAAAACTGTTTTTT	CASSREGEKLFF	TRBJ1-4	TRBV5-5	-	few
TGTGCCAGCAGGAGACAGGAGGTCACTGAAGCTTTCTTT	CASRRQEVTEAFF	TRBJ1-1	TRBV6-5	-	many
TGTGCCAGCAGCTCCGCGCTCCCGCCGAACGAGCAGTACTTC	CASSSALPPNEQYF	TRBJ2-7	TRBV11-1	-	-
TGTGCCAGCAGCCAAGTGTATAGCTCCGAGCAGTACTTC	CASSQVYSSEQYF	TRBJ2-7	TRBV14	-	once
TGCGCCAGCAGTGTGGGGACTAGTGACGAGCAGTACTTC	CASSVGTSDEQYF	TRBJ2-7	TRBV5-1	TRBD2	-
TGTGCCATCACCCGGACCGACGGGGGGACTGAAGCTTTCTTT	CAITRTDGGTEAFF	TRBJ1-1	TRBV10-3	-	-
TGTGCCAGCAGTCCGGCGGGCGGGGGGGCGTATGAGCAGTTCTTC	CASSPAGGGAYEQFF	TRBJ2-1	TRBV6-2/TRBV6-3	TRBD2	-
TGTGCCAGCAGCCAACAGGGTACCGGGCGGTCCTACGAGCAGTACTTC	CASSQQGTGRSYEQYF	TRBJ2-7	TRBV14	-	many
TGTGCTAGTGGTTTGGCCATTCAGGGAATGAACACTGAAGCTTTCTTT	CASGLAIQGMNTEAFF	TRBJ1-1	TRBV12-5	-	many
TGTGCCAGAAGCGCCCCCGGGGGGGCTACCTATGGCTACACCTTC	CARSAPGGATYGYTF	TRBJ1-2	TRBV7-5	-	-
TGTGCCAGCGCGGGACGGAATGCGCTTGGCTACACCTTC	CASAGRNALGYTF	TRBJ1-2	TRBV2	-	-
TGTGCCAGCAGCCAGCCCTCACAGGGGCGAAACAGCGGGGAGCTGTTTTTT	CASSQPSQGRNSGELFF	TRBJ2-2	TRBV7-9	TRBD1	-
TGTGCCAGCAGCCCCCGGCTAGCGGACCAAGAGACCCAGTACTTC	CASSPRLADQETQYF	TRBJ2-5	TRBV7-8	TRBD2	-
TGTGCCAGCAGCACCGGACAGTCGACTGAAGCTTTCTTT	CASSTGQSTEAFF	TRBJ1-1	TRBV7-7	-	once
TGTGCCAGCAGCTTGGTGGGGCCAGCCTATGGCTACACCTTC	CASSLVGPAYGYTF	TRBJ1-2	TRBV5-6	-	-
TGCGCCAGCAGCCCAGAGGGACAGGGGACTTTTGGCTACACCTTC	CASSPEGQGTFGYTF	TRBJ1-2	TRBV4-1	TRBD1	-
TGTGCCAGCAGGACTTCGGGACAGGGGGCCCATCAGCCCCAGCATTTT	CASRTSGQGAHQPQHF	TRBJ1-5	TRBV27	TRBD1	few
TGCGCCAGCAGCCAAGTTACTAACCTAAACACCGGGGAGCTGTTTTTT	CASSQVTNLNTGELFF	TRBJ2-2	TRBV4-3	-	many
TGTGCCAGCAGGGACAGCATGAACACTGAAGCTTTCTTT	CASRDSMNTEAFF	TRBJ1-1	TRBV28	-	few
TGTGCCAGCAGCGAGGGACTAGCGGACACCGGGGAGCTGTTTTTT	CASSEGLADTGELFF	TRBJ2-2	TRBV11-1	TRBD2	-
TGTGCCAGCAGGCCCATTACGGGAGGGTTCCCCTACGAGCAGTACTTC	CASRPITGGFPYEQYF	TRBJ2-7	TRBV7-6	TRBD2	-
TGTGCCAGCAGTATCACAGGGAAGGAAGGGTATGGCTACACCTTC	CASSITGKEGYGYTF	TRBJ1-2	TRBV28	-	few
TGTGCCAGCAGCATAAGCGGCCCCGCTGGGACCTACGAGCAGTACTTC	CASSISGPAGTYEQYF	TRBJ2-7	TRBV7-6	-	-
TGCGCCAGCAGCTTACAAGTGGTGAACACTGAAGCTTTCTTT	CASSLQVVNTEAFF	TRBJ1-1	TRBV5-1	-	-
TGTGCCAGCAGCCCCTACGCGGGAGGGAACACTGAAGCTTTCTTT	CASSPYAGGNTEAFF	TRBJ1-1	TRBV9	-	-
TGCGCCAGCAGCTTGAGAGAAAGCGGAACCTACAATGAGCAGTTCTTC	CASSLRESGTYNEQFF	TRBJ2-1	TRBV5-1	-	-
TGTGCCAGCTCGGCGACAGGGGTGGGCAATCAGCCCCAGCATTTT	CASSATGVGNQPQHF	TRBJ1-5	TRBV6-5	TRBD1	-
TGCGCCAGCAGCTTTAGGGGACAGGGGCTAAATTCACCCCTCCACTTT	CASSFRGQGLNSPLHF	TRBJ1-6	TRBV5-1	TRBD1	-
TGTGCCACCAGCAGAGCAACCCGGGGGAGGTCTGAAGCTTTCTTT	CATSRATRGRSEAFF	TRBJ1-1	TRBV15	-	once
TGTGCCAGCAGTTTTCTTGGAAACTACAATCAGCCCCAGCATTTT	CASSFLGNYNQPQHF	TRBJ1-5	TRBV28	-	few
TGTGCCAGCAGCGTAAGCGGGACTAGGACAGATACGCAGTATTTT	CASSVSGTRTDTQYF	TRBJ2-3	TRBV9	TRBD2	-
TGCGCCAGCAGCACCCAGGGGCTTATGAACACTGAAGCTTTCTTT	CASSTQGLMNTEAFF	TRBJ1-1	TRBV5-1	-	-
TGCGCCAGCAGCCCCGAGGGTAGCTATGGCTACACCTTC	CASSPEGSYGYTF	TRBJ1-2	TRBV5-1	-	many
TGTGCCAGCAGTTACGCGACTTTAGGACTTGAAGAGACCCAGTACTTC	CASSYATLGLEETQYF	TRBJ2-5	TRBV6-5	-	-
TGTGCCAGCAGCTCACAGGGGCGGGAGACCCAGTACTTC	CASSSQGRETQYF	TRBJ2-5	TRBV11-1	TRBD1	-
TGTGCCAGCAGTTACACTACGACAGGGGACTATGGCTACACCTTC	CASSYTTTGDYGYTF	TRBJ1-2	TRBV6-5	TRBD1	few
TGTGCCAGCAGACGCGGGACGGCAACGGCTAACTATGGCTACACCTTC	CASRRGTATANYGYTF	TRBJ1-2	TRBV2	-	-